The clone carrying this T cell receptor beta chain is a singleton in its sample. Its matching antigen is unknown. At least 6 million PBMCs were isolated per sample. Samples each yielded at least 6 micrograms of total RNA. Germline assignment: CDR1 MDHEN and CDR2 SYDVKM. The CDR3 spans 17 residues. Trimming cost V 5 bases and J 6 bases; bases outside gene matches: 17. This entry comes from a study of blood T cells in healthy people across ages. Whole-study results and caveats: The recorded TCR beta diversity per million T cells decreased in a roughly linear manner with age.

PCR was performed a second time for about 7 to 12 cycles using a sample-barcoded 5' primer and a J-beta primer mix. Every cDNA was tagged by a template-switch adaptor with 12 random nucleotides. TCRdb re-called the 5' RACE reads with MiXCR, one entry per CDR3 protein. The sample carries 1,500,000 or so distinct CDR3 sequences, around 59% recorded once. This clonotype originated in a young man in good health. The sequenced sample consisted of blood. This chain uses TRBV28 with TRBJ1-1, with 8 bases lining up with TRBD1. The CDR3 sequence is CASSPTFRGLVNSEAFF. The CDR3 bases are TGTGCCAGCAGTCCTACATTCAGGGGGCTGGTTAATTCTGAAGCTTTCTTT.